These T cell receptor beta chains were read from a single sample in a study of cytomegalovirus exposure and HLA in healthy donors. The repertoire was sequenced with immunoSEQ multiplex PCR; TCRdb's copy has only in-frame clones and lacks some. The sample yields around 140,000 clones, 60% to 85% seen once. Sequenced: PBMCs. These receptors all come from a woman aged 40 to 50 in good health and CMV-seronegative. Both conserved end residues are part of each CDR3. The order of the fields is J gene, D gene, V gene, clone size, CDR3 protein, CDR3 DNA. A D gene is named only where the DNA matches it firmly. Rows give clone size only sometimes, using once, few, many, or a class for an expanded clone.

j_call: TRBJ2-3
d_call: -
v_call: TRBV6-5
clone_size: -
cdr3_aa: CASSYSDGGPGDTQYF
cdr3_nt: TGTGCCAGCAGTTACTCTGACGGGGGGCCGGGAGATACGCAGTATTTT

j_call: TRBJ1-3
d_call: -
v_call: TRBV25-1
clone_size: -
cdr3_aa: CASSELGAGNTIYF
cdr3_nt: TGTGCCAGCAGTGAACTAGGGGCCGGAAACACCATATATTTT

j_call: TRBJ1-2
d_call: TRBD1
v_call: TRBV5-1
clone_size: -
cdr3_aa: CASSLKAIQGANYGYTF
cdr3_nt: TGCGCCAGCAGCCTAAAAGCTATCCAGGGGGCTAACTATGGCTACACCTTC

j_call: TRBJ2-2
d_call: -
v_call: TRBV28
clone_size: once
cdr3_aa: CASKAPSGGELFF
cdr3_nt: TGTGCCAGCAAGGCGCCCTCGGGCGGGGAGCTGTTTTTT

j_call: TRBJ1-5
d_call: TRBD1
v_call: TRBV7-6
clone_size: -
cdr3_aa: CASSPGGQAGQPQHF
cdr3_nt: TGTGCCAGCAGCCCAGGGGGTCAGGCGGGACAGCCCCAGCATTTT

j_call: TRBJ1-2
d_call: -
v_call: TRBV19
clone_size: -
cdr3_aa: CASSMWTANYGYTF
cdr3_nt: TGTGCCAGTAGTATGTGGACAGCTAACTATGGCTACACCTTC

j_call: TRBJ1-1
d_call: TRBD1
v_call: TRBV6-1
clone_size: -
cdr3_aa: CASPDWTGRWPEAFF
cdr3_nt: TGTGCCAGCCCCGACTGGACAGGGCGGTGGCCTGAAGCTTTCTTT

j_call: TRBJ1-1
d_call: -
v_call: TRBV4-2
clone_size: many
cdr3_aa: CASSRQMNTEAFF
cdr3_nt: TGTGCCAGCAGCCGACAGATGAACACTGAAGCTTTCTTT

j_call: TRBJ1-4
d_call: TRBD1
v_call: TRBV4-1
clone_size: few
cdr3_aa: CASSQDRTGINEKLFF
cdr3_nt: TGCGCCAGCAGCCAAGACCGGACAGGCATTAATGAAAAACTGTTTTTT

j_call: TRBJ1-3
d_call: -
v_call: TRBV29-1
clone_size: -
cdr3_aa: CSGRNSGNTIYF
cdr3_nt: TGCAGCGGGCGGAACTCTGGAAACACCATATATTTT

j_call: TRBJ2-5
d_call: -
v_call: TRBV28
clone_size: -
cdr3_aa: CASSLYEVWETQYF
cdr3_nt: TGTGCCAGCAGTTTATATGAGGTTTGGGAGACCCAGTACTTC

j_call: TRBJ2-5
d_call: -
v_call: TRBV2
clone_size: -
cdr3_aa: CASGPQGSPQETQYF
cdr3_nt: TGTGCCAGCGGACCCCAAGGGAGCCCCCAAGAGACCCAGTACTTC

j_call: TRBJ1-6
d_call: -
v_call: TRBV6-6
clone_size: once
cdr3_aa: CASRGAVGSPLHF
cdr3_nt: TGTGCCAGCAGGGGGGCGGTGGGTTCACCCCTCCACTTT

j_call: TRBJ1-2
d_call: TRBD1
v_call: TRBV4-1
clone_size: -
cdr3_aa: CASSPEDRGVCGYTF
cdr3_nt: TGCGCCAGCAGCCCCGAGGACAGGGGGGTGTGTGGCTACACCTTC

j_call: TRBJ2-7
d_call: -
v_call: TRBV27
clone_size: few
cdr3_aa: CASSFRVPYEQYF
cdr3_nt: TGTGCCAGCAGTTTCAGGGTCCCCTACGAGCAGTACTTC

j_call: TRBJ1-2
d_call: TRBD1
v_call: TRBV27
clone_size: -
cdr3_aa: CASNPGTGASNYGYTF
cdr3_nt: TGTGCCAGCAATCCCGGGACAGGTGCCTCTAACTATGGCTACACCTTC

j_call: TRBJ2-1
d_call: TRBD2
v_call: TRBV13
clone_size: -
cdr3_aa: CASSSYLAGGFEQFF
cdr3_nt: TGTGCCAGCAGCTCCTACCTAGCGGGGGGGTTTGAGCAGTTCTTC

j_call: TRBJ2-7
d_call: TRBD1
v_call: TRBV11-2
clone_size: -
cdr3_aa: CASSPLRRDRAYEQYF
cdr3_nt: TGTGCCAGCAGCCCCCTCCGTAGGGACAGGGCCTACGAGCAGTACTTC

j_call: TRBJ1-2
d_call: -
v_call: TRBV30
clone_size: -
cdr3_aa: CAWRRGGYTF
cdr3_nt: TGTGCCTGGAGAAGGGGCGGCTACACCTTC

j_call: TRBJ1-1
d_call: -
v_call: TRBV29-1
clone_size: -
cdr3_aa: CSLVRTGSSEAFF
cdr3_nt: TGCAGCTTAGTCCGCACCGGGAGTAGTGAAGCTTTCTTT

j_call: TRBJ2-7
d_call: TRBD2
v_call: TRBV5-4
clone_size: -
cdr3_aa: CASSPGLAGDRYEQYF
cdr3_nt: TGTGCCAGCAGCCCGGGACTAGCGGGGGATCGTTACGAGCAGTACTTC

j_call: TRBJ2-5
d_call: -
v_call: TRBV10-3
clone_size: -
cdr3_aa: CAISESMLEIETQYF
cdr3_nt: TGTGCCATCAGTGAGTCGATGTTAGAGATCGAGACCCAGTACTTC

j_call: TRBJ1-5
d_call: -
v_call: TRBV4-1
clone_size: -
cdr3_aa: CASSRPGGQPQHF
cdr3_nt: TGCGCCAGCAGCCGCCCGGGGGGTCAGCCCCAGCATTTT

j_call: TRBJ2-7
d_call: TRBD2
v_call: TRBV5-4
clone_size: once
cdr3_aa: CASSPRRGDEQYF
cdr3_nt: TGTGCCAGCAGCCCCCGGCGGGGGGACGAGCAGTACTTC

j_call: TRBJ1-5
d_call: -
v_call: TRBV2
clone_size: -
cdr3_aa: CASGRSQPQHF
cdr3_nt: TGTGCCAGCGGGAGGAGTCAGCCCCAGCATTTT

j_call: TRBJ2-3
d_call: TRBD2
v_call: TRBV11-2
clone_size: once
cdr3_aa: CASSFSGGSGDTQYF
cdr3_nt: TGTGCCAGCAGTTTTAGCGGGGGGTCCGGGGATACGCAGTATTTT

j_call: TRBJ2-4
d_call: -
v_call: TRBV5-6
clone_size: -
cdr3_aa: CASSLGAGLAKNIQYF
cdr3_nt: TGTGCCAGCAGCTTGGGGGCGGGGTTAGCCAAAAACATTCAGTACTTC

j_call: TRBJ1-2
d_call: TRBD1
v_call: TRBV19
clone_size: few
cdr3_aa: CASHPDRTPYGYTF
cdr3_nt: TGTGCCAGTCACCCGGACAGGACGCCCTATGGCTACACCTTC

j_call: TRBJ1-1
d_call: -
v_call: TRBV28
clone_size: -
cdr3_aa: CASSPSYTEAFF
cdr3_nt: TGTGCCAGCAGTCCTAGTTACACTGAAGCTTTCTTT

j_call: TRBJ1-4
d_call: -
v_call: TRBV7-9
clone_size: -
cdr3_aa: CASSLVRGSNEKLFF
cdr3_nt: TGTGCCAGCAGCTTAGTCAGGGGATCTAATGAAAAACTGTTTTTT

j_call: TRBJ1-1
d_call: -
v_call: TRBV18
clone_size: few
cdr3_aa: CASSPQEGRANTEAFF
cdr3_nt: TGTGCCAGCTCACCACAGGAGGGCAGGGCTAACACTGAAGCTTTCTTT

j_call: TRBJ2-1
d_call: TRBD2
v_call: TRBV14
clone_size: few
cdr3_aa: CASSRFRTSGYNEQFF
cdr3_nt: TGTGCCAGCAGCCGTTTTCGGACTAGCGGGTACAATGAGCAGTTCTTC

j_call: TRBJ2-1
d_call: TRBD2
v_call: TRBV18
clone_size: -
cdr3_aa: CASSPRTSGGIRDEQFF
cdr3_nt: TGTGCCAGCTCACCAAGGACTAGCGGGGGGATTAGGGATGAGCAGTTCTTC